The clone carrying this T cell receptor beta chain was recorded a few times. Antigen specificity is unknown. This entry is derived from a study of Ad26.COV2.S vaccination and SARS-CoV-2 variants. Study results and limitations: There was a possibility that the TCR breadth and depth analyses underestimated total T cell responses.

The germline V gene has CDR1 MNHNS and CDR2 SASEGT. The V gene end was trimmed by 0 bases and the J gene end by 6 bases; junction bases not matched to a gene: 11. CDR3 length: 16 amino acids. The treatment was: approximately 18 received Ad26.COV2.S at low or high dose, single or two shots; about 5 received placebo; per-sample allocation not given. Samples analyzed were those drawn on day 63 after the first vaccine or placebo injection. This vaccine is an Ad26 vector that expresses the Wuhan-strain SARS-CoV-2 spike. The method was immunoSEQ multiplex PCR; TCRdb's version includes in-frame clones alone and lacks a portion of them. This table holds around 450,000 clones, around nine tenths found once.

The sequence was collected from a person aged 18-60 years who received the Ad26.COV2.S COVID-19 vaccine or a placebo. The input for sequencing was peripheral blood, taken in a trial of Ad26.COV2.S vaccine versus placebo. The J gene is TRBJ2-7, the V gene TRBV6-1, with TRBD2 identical over 7 bases. Here the CDR3 DNA reads TGTGCCAGCAGTGAAGCGCGGGGGAGGCCAAGTCGCGAGCAGTACTTC. Protein sequence: CASSEARGRPSREQYF.